Sequencing of this TCR beta chain was carried out in a study of OX40 agonist ivuxolimab in advanced cancers. Study-level background: Antecedent anti-PD-1, anti-PD-L1 or anti-CTLA-4 therapy was permissible, with roughly 36% having received some. One patient with hepatocellular carcinoma and two with cutaneous melanoma, three in all, had partial responses.

Sequenced by immunoSEQ multiplex PCR; TCRdb stores in-frame clones only, minus some. The sample has 60,000 to 80,000 clones, roughly 85% seen once. V lost 4 bases to trimming and J lost 4 bases, with 12 bases between them. The CDR3 totals 14 residues. The germline V gene has CDR1 SEHNR and CDR2 FQNEAQ (reference sequence). In this sample, this clone turned up once. The chain couples TRBV7-9 to TRBJ2-3; D not certain. Sample: CD4+ or CD8+ T cells sorted from blood, taken in a trial of the OX40 agonist ivuxolimab. The origin of this receptor is an adult with an advanced solid tumor such as melanoma, head and neck, liver or kidney cancer. CDR3 amino acids: CASSSHRGADTQYF. The CDR3 DNA reads TGTGCCAGCAGCTCTCATAGAGGAGCAGATACGCAGTATTTT.